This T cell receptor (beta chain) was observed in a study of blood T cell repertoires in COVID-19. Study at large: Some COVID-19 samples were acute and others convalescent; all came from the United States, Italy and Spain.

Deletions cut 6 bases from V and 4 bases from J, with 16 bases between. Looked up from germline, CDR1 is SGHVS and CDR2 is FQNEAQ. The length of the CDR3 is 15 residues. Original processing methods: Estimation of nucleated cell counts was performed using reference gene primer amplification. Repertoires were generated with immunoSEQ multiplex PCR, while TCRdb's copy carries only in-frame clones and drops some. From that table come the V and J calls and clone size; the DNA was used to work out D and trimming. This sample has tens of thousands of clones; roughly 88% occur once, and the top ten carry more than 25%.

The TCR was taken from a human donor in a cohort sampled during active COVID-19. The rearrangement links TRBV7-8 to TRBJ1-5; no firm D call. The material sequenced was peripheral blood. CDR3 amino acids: CASRNDLGGNQPQHF. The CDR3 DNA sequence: TGTGCCAGCAGAAACGACCTAGGTGGTAATCAGCCCCAGCATTTT.